What follows are 12 T cell receptor beta chains derived from one specimen sequenced in a study of OX40 agonist ivuxolimab in advanced cancers. The protocol was immunoSEQ multiplex PCR, while the TCRdb copy is restricted to in-frame clones and leaves out a portion. The sample holds over 60,000 clones, less than 90% seen once. Sequences were derived from CD4+ or CD8+ T cells sorted from blood, sampled in a trial of the OX40 agonist ivuxolimab. The source of these receptors is an adult with an advanced solid tumor such as melanoma, head and neck, liver or kidney cancer.

The chain combines TRBV13 with TRBJ2-2; D ambiguous. The CDR3 consists of 13 residues. Germline-derived CDR1 and CDR2 are PRHDT and FYEKMQ (reference sequence). The ends were cut back, 5 bases at V and 6 bases at J, with 10 bases in the middle. CDR3 loop: CASSLSRAGELFF. The CDR3 nucleotides read TGTGCCAGCAGCCTCTCTAGGGCCGGGGAGCTGTTTTTT.

The chain's CDR3 is CASSKQGYEQYF. CDR3 nucleotides: TGTGCCAGCAGCAAACAGGGCTACGAGCAGTACTTC. The chain has TRBV2 and TRBJ2-7, with D maybe TRBD1 (6 bases). The CDR3 consists of 12 residues. The germline V and J ends were trimmed by 6 bases and 3 bases, with 9 bases remaining between them. Germline V lookup: CDR1 SNHLY, CDR2 FYNNEI.

V is TRBV5-1 and J is TRBJ2-3; 7 bases line up with TRBD2. The CDR3 totals 15 residues. The trim removed 4 bases at V and 4 bases at J, leaving 9 bases unmatched. The germline gives CDR1 SGHRS, CDR2 YFSETQ. CDR3: CASSPGGGSPDTQYF. The CDR3 nucleotides read TGCGCCAGCAGCCCGGGCGGCGGGAGCCCAGATACGCAGTATTTT.

The genes are TRBV28 and TRBJ2-7; 9 bases are a match to TRBD2. The ends lost 6 bases at V and 0 bases at J; junction bases unmatched: 6. This CDR3 spans 15 amino acids. The germline V gene has CDR1 MDHEN and CDR2 SYDVKM. The CDR3 nucleotides are TGTGCCAGCAGCCCCCGCGGGGGGGGCTCCTACGAGCAGTACTTC. It translates to CASSPRGGGSYEQYF.

This clone was counted a single time. The gene calls are TRBV9 and TRBJ2-7; 7 nucleotides align to TRBD1. Germline loops: CDR1 SGDLS, CDR2 YYNGEE. The V segment lost 3 bases and the J segment 5 bases; nucleotides outside the gene matches: 11. CDR3 length equals 15 residues. The DNA for the CDR3 is TGTGCCAGCAGCGCAAGCCTGGGACAGTGGAACGAGCAGTACTTC. Translation: CASSASLGQWNEQYF. Full variable domain (missing parts from reference TRBV9 and TRBJ2-7): DSGVTQTPKHLITATGQRVTLRCSPRSGDLSVYWYQQSLDQGLQFLIQYYNGEERAKGNILERFSAQQFPDLHSELNLSSLELGDSALYFCASSASLGQWNEQYFGPGTRLTVT.

This clone was seen a single time. The chain employs TRBV27 and TRBJ1-6; D ambiguous. With 0 bases removed from V and 9 bases from J, the gap between germline ends came to 12 bases. Per germline, CDR1 MNHEY and CDR2 SMNVEV (reference sequence). This CDR3 region has 15 residues. In DNA, the CDR3 is TGTGCCAGCAGTTTATCAAGGCCGAATGGTTCACCCCTCCACTTT. Protein: CASSLSRPNGSPLHF.

The table lists this clone with a count of one. The V gene is TRBV19, the J gene TRBJ1-5; D gene uncertain. This CDR3 region has 16 residues. Per the germline V gene, CDR1 is LNHDA and CDR2 is SQIVND (reference sequence). V was trimmed by 1 base and J by 4 bases, leaving 14 bases between them. In DNA, the CDR3 is TGTGCCAGTAGTATAGCCCCGGGATCTGGAAATCAGCCCCAGCATTTT. Its protein is CASSIAPGSGNQPQHF.

This clone showed up just a few times. This chain uses TRBV29-1 with TRBJ1-1, with D unresolved. Germline V gene lookup returns CDR1 SQVTM and CDR2 ANQGSEA. V was shortened by 6 bases and J by 1 base, with 12 bases between the two germline ends. CDR3 size: 13 residues. The CDR3: CSVPNVGNTEAFF. CDR3 coding DNA: TGCAGCGTCCCGAATGTTGGGAACACTGAAGCTTTCTTT.

The V gene is TRBV19, the J gene TRBJ2-6, with 11 bases lining up with TRBD1. The CDR3 length is 17 residues. Per germline, CDR1 LNHDA and CDR2 SQIVND (reference sequence). Losses at the gene ends were 4 bases for V and 0 bases for J; bases not matched to a gene: 2. CDR3 loop: CASSTGTGGSGANVLTF. The CDR3 bases are TGTGCCAGTAGTACCGGGACAGGGGGCTCTGGGGCCAACGTCCTGACTTTC.

The V and J genes are TRBV18 and TRBJ2-3; 9 bases agree with TRBD1. Trimming cost V 3 bases and J 5 bases; bases outside gene matches: 0. CDR3 length: 13 residues. CDR1 KGHSH and CDR2 LQKENI come from the germline V gene. For the CDR3, the DNA is TGTGCCAGCTCACCGGGACAGGGAGATACGCAGTATTTT. Protein product: CASSPGQGDTQYF.

This clone showed up just once. V gene TRBV28 combines with J gene TRBJ1-3, with D possibly matching TRBD1 (6 bases). The CDR3 extends over 15 amino acids. V was shortened by 6 bases and J by 0 bases, with 12 bases between the two germline ends. The germline CDR1 and CDR2 sequences are MDHEN and SYDVKM. CDR3 DNA sequence: TGTGCCAGCAGGGAACAGGGCAACTCTGGAAACACCATATATTTT. Its protein is CASREQGNSGNTIYF.

This sequence joins TRBV2 and TRBJ2-2, with a possible D match to TRBD1 (6 bases). The CDR3 consists of 15 residues. V was trimmed by 7 bases and J by 2 bases, leaving 14 bases between them. Germline assignment: CDR1 SNHLY and CDR2 FYNNEI. In DNA, the CDR3 is TGTGCCAGCAAGAAACCGGGACACAACACCGGGGAGCTGTTTTTT. This sequence encodes CASKKPGHNTGELFF.